The TCR beta chain under discussion was sequenced for a study of shared clonotypes between healthy human individuals. Findings and limits, study-wide: Memory subsets generally showed smaller estimated richness than naive subsets did.

The data were produced by immunoSEQ multiplex PCR, yet TCRdb's version contains in-frame clones alone and is incomplete. The table has over 2 million clones, 85% to 95% seen once. The CDR3 consists of 12 residues. J lost 9 bases, V lost 4 bases, and 4 bases had no gene match. Germline V gives CDR1 SGHTA, CDR2 FQGNSA. For this clone: Its antigen is as yet unknown.

The chain links TRBV7-2 to TRBJ1-1; TRBD1 matches at 8 bases. The sequenced sample was naive CD4+ T cells sorted from blood. Described subset: CD45RA+ positively selected. The clonotype comes from a man aged 18 to 29 in good health. The CDR3 loop reads CASSYRTGKAFF. The DNA of the CDR3 is TGTGCCAGCAGCTATCGGACAGGGAAAGCTTTCTTT. The full variable domain, its missing parts supplied by reference TRBV7-2 and TRBJ1-1, is GAGVSQSPSNKVTEKGKDVELRCDPISGHTALYWYRQSLGQGLEFLIYFQGNSAPDKSGLPSDRFSAERTGGSVSTLTIQRTQQEDSAVYLCASSYRTGKAFFGQGTRLTVV.